This record looks at one T cell receptor beta chain sequence and its context. What it binds is unknown. TCRdb used MiXCR to reprocess the 5' RACE reads, holding one entry per CDR3 protein. Seen here are more than 20,000 distinct CDR3 sequences, over 5.5% observed once, and the top ten hold more than 12%. This specimen belongs to a study of early T cells in non-severe SARS-CoV-2 infection. Whole-study findings and limits: Matches to VDJdb favored anti-spike CD8 responses and missed private and CD4 specificities.

Material: whole blood, obtained at baseline. The clonotype originates from an adult who was a healthcare worker with PCR-confirmed SARS-CoV-2 infection or an uninfected control (not recorded which).

CDR3: CASSVTGENGYTF. For the CDR3, the DNA is TGTGCCAGCAGCGTAACAGGGGAGAATGGCTACACCTTC. The chain couples TRBV11-2 to TRBJ1-2, with 7 bases matching TRBD1. Germline CDR1 SGHAT, CDR2 FQNNGV. V shed 5 bases, J shed 6 bases, and the junction held 6 bases outside the gene matches. There are 13 residues in the CDR3. Based on the CDR3 plus reference TRBV11-2 and TRBJ1-2, the full variable domain is EAGVAQSPRYKIIEKRQSVAFWCNPISGHATLYWYQQILGQGPKLLIQFQNNGVVDDSQLPKDRFSAERLKGVDSTLKIQPAKLEDSAVYLCASSVTGENGYTFGSGTRLTVV.